The source of this TCR beta chain is a study of OX40 agonist ivuxolimab in advanced cancers. About the study: The patients got ivuxolimab, which is an agonistic anti-OX40 (CD134) antibody. Two patients with cutaneous melanoma and one with hepatocellular carcinoma, three in total, showed partial responses. Overall study results and limits: Among expanded peripheral T cells, antigen specificity went undetermined.

Using immunoSEQ multiplex PCR, the repertoire was profiled, and TCRdb retains in-frame clones only, with some absent. This sample has some 60,000 clones, with roughly nine tenths found just once. Comment on this clone: The antigen remains unidentified.

CDR1 is LNHNV and CDR2 is YYDKDF in the germline V gene (reference sequence). Trimming removed 9 bases from V and 5 bases from J; junction bases left unmatched: 17. The CDR3 spans 16 residues. This clonotype was obtained from an adult with an advanced solid tumor such as melanoma, head and neck, liver or kidney cancer. The V and J genes are TRBV15 and TRBJ2-3; 7 nucleotides align to TRBD2. Source: CD4+ or CD8+ T cells sorted from blood, taken in a trial of the OX40 agonist ivuxolimab. CDR3 bases: TGTGCCACTGGGGGAGGGGCGACGGGATGGGGAGATACGCAGTATTTT. It specifies CATGGGATGWGDTQYF. Full variable domain (remainder filled in from reference TRBV15 and TRBJ2-3): DAMVIQNPRYQVTQFGKPVTLSCSQTLNHNVMYWYQQKSSQAPKLLFHYYDKDFNNEADTPDNFQSRRPNTSFCFLDIRSPGLGDTAMYLCATGGGATGWGDTQYFGPGTRLTVL.